Listed below are T cell receptor beta chains from one sample, sequenced in a study of blood T cell repertoires in COVID-19. Assay used: immunoSEQ multiplex PCR; TCRdb lists only in-frame clones, some missing. The sample lists some 370,000 clones, around 89% occurring once. Material: peripheral blood. The source is a man in his forties with acute or convalescent COVID-19. CDR3s include the opening cysteine and the closing phenylalanine or tryptophan. A D gene is named only where the DNA matches it firmly. Size tells how often a clone was seen (once, few, many) or the class of an expanded clone, and some rows leave it out.

TRBV6-6	NA	NA	TRBJ1-1	CASSNLGAGARAEAFF	TGTGCCAGCAGCAATCTCGGAGCAGGGGCCAGGGCTGAAGCTTTCTTT
TRBV29-1	NA	NA	TRBJ1-2	CSGGEGPSNYGYTF	TGCAGCGGAGGCGAGGGCCCTTCAAACTATGGCTACACCTTC
TRBV28	NA	NA	TRBJ1-6	CASSLSGRAYSPLHF	TGTGCCAGCAGTTTATCGGGCAGGGCTTATTCACCCCTCCACTTT
TRBV30	NA	NA	TRBJ1-1	CAWSVQSYTEAFF	TGTGCCTGGAGTGTACAAAGTTACACTGAAGCTTTCTTT
TRBV11-2	NA	NA	TRBJ2-5	CASSSITGGEETQYF	TGTGCCAGCAGCTCCATTACAGGGGGGGAGGAGACCCAGTACTTC
TRBV6-5	TRBD1	NA	TRBJ2-5	CASSRGQGETQYF	TGTGCCAGCAGTCGGGGACAGGGTGAGACCCAGTACTTC
TRBV27	NA	NA	TRBJ2-4	CASSLGQSKAKNIQYF	TGTGCCAGCAGTTTGGGCCAGTCCAAAGCCAAAAACATTCAGTACTTC
TRBV7-3	TRBD1	NA	TRBJ2-7	CASSLGGGHYEQYF	TGTGCCAGCAGCCTAGGGGGCGGTCACTACGAGCAGTACTTC
TRBV5-1	TRBD1	NA	TRBJ1-3	CASSGRTGDGNTIYF	TGCGCCAGCAGCGGCCGGACAGGGGATGGAAACACCATATATTTT
TRBV6-5	NA	NA	TRBJ1-3	CASTQGINSGNTIYF	TGTGCCAGCACCCAGGGGATTAACTCTGGAAACACCATATATTTT
TRBV20-1	NA	NA	TRBJ2-1	CSASLSEQFF	TGCAGTGCTAGTTTATCTGAGCAGTTCTTC
TRBV19	TRBD1	NA	TRBJ2-5	CASSPQGAETQYF	TGTGCCAGTAGCCCACAGGGGGCCGAGACCCAGTACTTC
TRBV29-1	TRBD1	few	TRBJ2-1	CSVASRQGMGNEQFF	TGCAGCGTTGCTTCCCGACAGGGGATGGGTAATGAGCAGTTCTTC
TRBV9	TRBD1	once	TRBJ1-6	CASSSQGASNSPLHF	TGTGCCAGCAGCTCCCAGGGGGCTAGTAATTCACCCCTCCACTTT
TRBV6-6	NA	NA	TRBJ2-7	CASSLLKAGGENEQYF	TGTGCCAGCAGCCTACTGAAAGCTGGAGGGGAAAACGAGCAGTACTTC
TRBV7-9	NA	once	TRBJ1-3	CASSAGGPGNTIYF	TGTGCCAGCAGCGCGGGGGGTCCTGGAAACACCATATATTTT
TRBV5-3	NA	NA	TRBJ1-2	CASHRRVNYGYTF	TGTGCCAGTCACAGGAGAGTTAACTATGGCTACACCTTC
TRBV19	TRBD2	NA	TRBJ2-1	CASSSEGLVNNEQFF	TGTGCCAGTAGTTCGGAAGGACTAGTTAACAATGAGCAGTTCTTC
TRBV7-3	NA	NA	TRBJ2-2	CASSFSPTGELFF	TGTGCCAGCAGCTTCTCCCCCACCGGGGAGCTGTTTTTT
TRBV4-3	NA	NA	TRBJ1-2	CASSLGTNGYTF	TGCGCCAGCAGCCTAGGGACAAATGGCTACACCTTC
TRBV18	NA	NA	TRBJ1-5	CASSLYPRTENNQPQHF	TGTGCCAGCTCACTATATCCCCGGACAGAAAATAATCAGCCCCAGCATTTT
TRBV19	TRBD1	NA	TRBJ1-5	CASEDRVRDQPQHF	TGTGCCAGCGAAGACAGGGTGAGGGATCAGCCCCAGCATTTT
TRBV28	NA	NA	TRBJ2-2	CASSRDITTGELFF	TGTGCCAGCAGCCGGGACATCACCACCGGGGAGCTGTTTTTT
TRBV29-1	NA	once	TRBJ2-5	CSAPGLAGVETQYF	TGCAGCGCCCCTGGGCTAGCAGGGGTAGAGACCCAGTACTTC
TRBV2	NA	NA	TRBJ1-5	CASSPRRSNQPQHF	TGTGCCAGCAGCCCCCGGAGGAGCAATCAGCCCCAGCATTTT
TRBV5-1	TRBD2	NA	TRBJ2-7	CASSSRRGGRAEGEQYF	TGCGCCAGCAGCTCCAGAAGGGGCGGGAGGGCAGAAGGGGAGCAGTACTTC
TRBV9	TRBD1	NA	TRBJ1-2	CASSVPGQELNYGYTF	TGTGCCAGCAGCGTGCCGGGACAGGAGCTTAACTATGGCTACACCTTC
TRBV11-2	NA	NA	TRBJ2-7	CASSLSHSSYEQYF	TGTGCCAGCAGCTTATCCCACAGCTCCTACGAGCAGTACTTC
TRBV6-5	NA	few	TRBJ1-5	CASYTGLDQPQHF	TGTGCCAGCTATACAGGGTTGGATCAGCCCCAGCATTTT
TRBV28	NA	NA	TRBJ2-7	CASSGSPYEQYF	TGTGCCAGCAGTGGCTCCCCCTACGAGCAGTACTTC
TRBV5-4	TRBD1	NA	TRBJ2-1	CASSTGTVYNEQFF	TGTGCCAGCAGTACCGGGACAGTCTACAATGAGCAGTTCTTC
TRBV9	NA	NA	TRBJ1-6	CASSVVQEDSPLHF	TGTGCCAGCAGCGTAGTTCAGGAGGATTCACCCCTCCACTTT
TRBV30	NA	NA	TRBJ1-5	CAWSGPPTGFRNQPQHF	TGTGCCTGGAGTGGGCCCCCCACAGGGTTCCGGAATCAGCCCCAGCATTTT
TRBV5-6	NA	NA	TRBJ1-1	CASSLGPGSTEAFF	TGTGCCAGCAGCTTGGGCCCCGGGAGCACTGAAGCTTTCTTT
TRBV5-5	NA	NA	TRBJ1-5	CASSAPGSGVQPQHF	TGTGCCAGCAGCGCACCGGGATCGGGCGTTCAGCCCCAGCATTTT
TRBV2	NA	NA	TRBJ1-3	CASRGPGEGSGNTIYF	TGTGCCAGCAGGGGCCCCGGGGAGGGATCTGGAAACACCATATATTTT
TRBV6-5	NA	NA	TRBJ1-2	CASSPGDVGYTF	TGTGCCAGCAGCCCAGGGGATGTGGGCTACACCTTC
TRBV5-1	TRBD2	NA	TRBJ2-1	CASTKGLAAETFF	TGCGCCAGCACCAAAGGACTAGCGGCTGAGACGTTCTTC
TRBV3-1/TRBV3-2	NA	NA	TRBJ2-2	CASSQGQAVLGTGELFF	TGTGCCAGCAGCCAAGGACAAGCGGTACTAGGAACCGGGGAGCTGTTTTTT
TRBV29-1	TRBD1	NA	TRBJ1-1	CSVAGTENTEAFF	TGCAGCGTTGCCGGGACAGAAAACACTGAAGCTTTCTTT
TRBV19	NA	few	TRBJ2-2	CASSTTGYSGELFF	TGTGCCAGTAGTACAACAGGGTACTCCGGGGAGCTGTTTTTT
TRBV18	NA	NA	TRBJ2-6	CASSSNSGANVLTF	TGTGCCAGCTCATCCAACTCTGGGGCCAACGTCCTGACTTTC
TRBV4-1	TRBD1	NA	TRBJ2-3	CASSQGTGVVTDTQYF	TGCGCCAGCAGCCAAGGGACAGGGGTCGTCACAGATACGCAGTATTTT
TRBV5-6	NA	NA	TRBJ1-1	CASSLAGWRVYTEAFF	TGTGCCAGCAGCTTGGCAGGGTGGAGGGTCTACACTGAAGCTTTCTTT
TRBV6-1	NA	few	TRBJ1-4	CASSEAGRGKLFF	TGTGCCAGCAGTGAAGCGGGCAGGGGCAAACTGTTTTTT
TRBV3-1/TRBV3-2	NA	NA	TRBJ1-3	CASSPDRSTGNTIYF	TGTGCCAGCAGCCCTGACAGGTCTACTGGAAACACCATATATTTT
TRBV18	NA	NA	TRBJ2-1	CASSPSGQYNEQFF	TGTGCCAGCTCACCATCTGGACAATACAATGAGCAGTTCTTC
TRBV19	NA	NA	TRBJ1-5	CTSSISQGVNQPQHF	TGTACCAGTAGTATCTCCCAGGGTGTAAATCAGCCCCAGCATTTT
TRBV11-3	TRBD2	NA	TRBJ2-1	CASSFGLAGSGEQFF	TGTGCCAGCAGCTTCGGCCTAGCGGGAAGCGGTGAGCAGTTCTTC
TRBV6-1	NA	NA	TRBJ1-5	CASSEAGGVQPQHF	TGTGCCAGCAGTGAAGCAGGGGGGGTTCAGCCCCAGCATTTT
TRBV6-6	NA	NA	TRBJ2-2	CASSHDSSLSATGELFF	TGTGCCAGCAGTCACGATTCGAGCCTTAGTGCCACCGGGGAGCTGTTTTTT
TRBV6-4	TRBD2	few	TRBJ2-2	CASSETAGGFGTGELFF	TGTGCCAGCAGTGAAACTGCGGGAGGGTTCGGCACCGGGGAGCTGTTTTTT
TRBV27	TRBD1	NA	TRBJ2-3	CASSLSGLTNRGLISDTQYF	TGTGCCAGCAGTTTATCGGGACTTACAAACAGGGGGCTTATATCAGATACGCAGTATTTT
TRBV7-9	TRBD1	NA	TRBJ2-7	CASSLRSGTGGEQYF	TGTGCCAGCAGCTTAAGGTCAGGGACAGGGGGCGAGCAGTACTTC
TRBV12-3/TRBV12-4	NA	many	TRBJ1-1	CASSFSVRAEAFF	TGTGCCAGCAGTTTCTCGGTACGCGCTGAAGCTTTCTTT
TRBV27	NA	few	TRBJ2-2	CASSLRDTGELFF	TGTGCCAGCAGTTTGAGGGACACCGGGGAGCTGTTTTTT
TRBV28	TRBD1	NA	TRBJ2-5	CASSGQNLETQYF	TGTGCCAGCTCGGGACAGAATCTAGAGACCCAGTACTTC
TRBV24-1	TRBD2	NA	TRBJ2-3	CATSDLQTAGGPDTQYF	TGTGCCACCAGTGATTTGCAAACAGCGGGGGGGCCAGATACGCAGTATTTT
TRBV7-6	NA	NA	TRBJ2-5	CASRRVTPAQETQYF	TGTGCCAGCAGGAGAGTAACGCCAGCGCAAGAGACCCAGTACTTC
TRBV3-1/TRBV3-2	NA	NA	TRBJ1-1	CASSQDINRGTFF	TGTGCCAGCAGCCAAGATATCAACCGAGGAACTTTCTTT